This note documents a single TCR beta chain sequence. Assay used: immunoSEQ multiplex PCR; TCRdb lists only in-frame clones, some missing. The sample gives 110,000 or so clones, 90% to 95% of which show up once; more than 1.4% is in the top ten. This sample was taken from a study of T cells after somatic rescue of genetic block. Germline CDR1 is SGHRS and CDR2 is YFSETQ. The CDR3 length is 16 residues. V gave up 2 bases and J gave up 4 bases; unmatched junction bases: 8. The chain links TRBV5-1 to TRBJ1-1, with TRBD1 matching 10 bases. The material sequenced was peripheral blood mononuclear cells (PBMCs). This clonotype was sampled from a woman younger than 30. CDR3 sequence reads: CASSFGQGVVGTEAFF. The CDR3, as DNA: TGCGCCAGCAGCTTCGGACAGGGGGTTGTGGGCACTGAAGCTTTCTTT.